This T cell receptor (beta chain) was identified during a study of blood T cell repertoires in COVID-19. Profiled with immunoSEQ multiplex PCR; TCRdb holds only in-frame clones, not every one. The sample includes about 150,000 clones, roughly 90% of them seen just once. The germline gives CDR1 PRHDT, CDR2 FYEKMQ (reference sequence). The J segment lost 2 bases and the V segment lost 5 bases, leaving 5 bases of the junction unmatched. The CDR3 runs 15 residues. This sequence joins TRBV13 and TRBJ2-7; 11 bases agree with TRBD1. The sequence was obtained from a man in his fifties or sixties with active or convalescent COVID-19. Sample: peripheral blood. CDR3 bases: TGTGCCAGCAGCCGTGGACAGGGGGCAACCTACGAGCAGTACTTC. This encodes CASSRGQGATYEQYF. Combining the CDR3 with reference TRBV13 and TRBJ2-7 gives the whole variable domain AAGVIQSPRHLIKEKRETATLKCYPIPRHDTVYWYQQGPGQDPQFLISFYEKMQSDKGSIPDRFSAQQFSDYHSELNMSSLELGDSALYFCASSRGQGATYEQYFGPGTRLTVT.